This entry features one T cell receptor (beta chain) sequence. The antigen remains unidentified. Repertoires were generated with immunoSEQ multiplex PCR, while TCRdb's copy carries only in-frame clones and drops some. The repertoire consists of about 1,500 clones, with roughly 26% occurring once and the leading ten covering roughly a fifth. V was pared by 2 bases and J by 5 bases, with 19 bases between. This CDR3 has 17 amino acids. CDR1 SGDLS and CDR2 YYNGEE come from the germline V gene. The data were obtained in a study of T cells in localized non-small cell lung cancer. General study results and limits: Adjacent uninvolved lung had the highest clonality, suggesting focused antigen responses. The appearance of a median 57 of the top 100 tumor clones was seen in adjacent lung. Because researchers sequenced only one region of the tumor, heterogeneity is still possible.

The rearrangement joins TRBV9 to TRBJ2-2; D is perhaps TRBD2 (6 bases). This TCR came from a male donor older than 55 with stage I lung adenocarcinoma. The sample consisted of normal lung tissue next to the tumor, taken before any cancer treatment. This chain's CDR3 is CASSVALSGENTGELFF. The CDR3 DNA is TGTGCCAGCAGCGTTGCCCTCTCGGGGGAAAATACCGGGGAGCTGTTTTTT. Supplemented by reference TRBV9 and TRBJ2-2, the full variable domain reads DSGVTQTPKHLITATGQRVTLRCSPRSGDLSVYWYQQSLDQGLQFLIQYYNGEERAKGNILERFSAQQFPDLHSELNLSSLELGDSALYFCASSVALSGENTGELFFGEGSRLTVL.